Sequencing of this T cell receptor (beta chain) was carried out in a study of blood T cell repertoires in COVID-19. Study summary: The United States, Italy and Spain were the sources of the acute and convalescent COVID-19 samples.

This CDR3 has 15 amino acids. Trimming removed 3 bases at V and 0 bases at J, with 11 bases between. Germline V gene lookup returns CDR1 SNHLY and CDR2 FYNNEI. Source study methods: Quantification of nucleated cells was approximated via reference gene primer amplification. Libraries were prepared by immunoSEQ multiplex PCR; TCRdb keeps only in-frame clonotypes and omits some of them. V, J and clone size reflect that table, while D and trimming were determined from the DNA. The table includes 190,000 or so clones, approximately 85% detected once. This clone was found a few times. Sequenced material: peripheral blood. The chain recombines TRBV2 with TRBJ2-5, with D perhaps TRBD2 (6 bases). The clonotype comes from a woman over 75 with acute or convalescent COVID-19. The chain's CDR3 is CASSDASGDQETQYF. The CDR3, as DNA: TGTGCCAGCAGTGACGCCTCGGGAGACCAAGAGACCCAGTACTTC.